The 31 T cell receptor beta chains presented below share a single source sample, sequenced in a study of beta chain features in type 1 diabetes. Study outcomes and limitations: There was a moderate but significant shortening of TCRB CDR3s in all four CD4+ subsets of Type 1 diabetes patients.

Antigen specificity for these receptors is unknown. Expressed TCRB transcripts got sequenced, as all isolated RNA was reverse transcribed. The method was immunoSEQ multiplex PCR; TCRdb's version includes in-frame clones alone and lacks a portion of them. The data contain more than 250,000 clones, approximately 16% of them singletons. Sequencing was performed on naive CD4+ T cells from blood. The source is a young man with type 1 diabetes.

This clone was detected a few times. The gene calls are TRBV28 and TRBJ2-7, with 9 positions matching TRBD1. CDR3 size: 15 residues. Unmatched junction bases numbered 5, after V lost 5 bases and J lost 0 bases. From germline, CDR1 is MDHEN and CDR2 SYDVKM. CDR3 amino acids: CASSHGQGRSYEQYF. As DNA, the CDR3 is TGTGCCAGCAGTCATGGACAGGGGCGCTCCTACGAGCAGTACTTC.

The chain recombines TRBV28 with TRBJ2-3; 9 positions agree with TRBD2. J was trimmed by 0 bases and V by 6 bases; bases with no gene match: 10. The V gene's germline CDR1 is MDHEN and CDR2 SYDVKM. The CDR3 consists of 17 residues. The CDR3 sequence: CASSKAGGGTSTDTQYF. CDR3 bases: TGTGCCAGCAGCAAAGCGGGAGGAGGAACTAGCACAGATACGCAGTATTTT.

This clone was seen a handful of times. The chain recombines TRBV27 with TRBJ2-7; perhaps TRBD1 as D (6 bases). V shed 6 bases and J shed 3 bases, with 15 bases lying between them. CDR1 is MNHEY, CDR2 SMNVEV, per germline (reference sequence). CDR3 size: 14 residues. CDR3 nucleotide sequence: TGTGCCAGCAGGCCACTCGGACAGAGCTACGAGCAGTACTTC. Its translation is CASRPLGQSYEQYF.

Comment on this clone: The identical CDR3 is also encoded by other nucleotide sequences in the sample. The chain uses TRBV28 and TRBJ2-7, with D unclear. V was trimmed by 2 bases and J by 2 bases, leaving 4 bases between them. Germline V gene lookup returns CDR1 MDHEN and CDR2 SYDVKM. This CDR3 spans 12 amino acids. CDR3 DNA: TGTGCCAGCAGTTTAACAGCCTACGAGCAGTACTTC. Protein product: CASSLTAYEQYF.

This clone was detected only a few times. The gene calls are TRBV5-1 and TRBJ1-2; 9 nucleotides align to TRBD1. The ends lost 4 bases at V and 12 bases at J; junction bases unmatched: 7. The CDR3 length is 12 residues. Germline V gives CDR1 SGHRS, CDR2 YFSETQ. Here the CDR3 DNA reads TGCGCCAGCAGCCCGGGACAGGGTTTGGACACCTTC. Encoded protein: CASSPGQGLDTF.

V and J are TRBV28 and TRBJ1-1, with D hard to call. V lost 2 bases and J lost 0, with 10 bases in between. Germline CDR1 MDHEN, CDR2 SYDVKM. This CDR3 spans 15 amino acids. The CDR3 region is CASSLVNSMNTEAFF. DNA for the CDR3: TGTGCCAGCAGTTTAGTAAACAGCATGAACACTGAAGCTTTCTTT.

This clone has just a few counts. The same CDR3 arises from other DNA sequences in this sample as well. The CDR3 sequence is CASSYSAGGSYEQYF. In DNA form, the CDR3 reads TGTGCCAGCAGTTACTCCGCGGGAGGGTCCTACGAGCAGTACTTC. The chain recombines TRBV6-5 with TRBJ2-7; 9 nucleotides agree with TRBD2. V shed 0 bases and J 1 base; nucleotides not matched to a gene: 1. The CDR3 has 15 residues. The germline gives CDR1 MNHEY, CDR2 SVGAGI.

This clone has only a few counts. The rearrangement joins TRBV30 to TRBJ1-5; a possible D gene is TRBD1 (5 bases). The V end was cut by 4 bases, the J end by 5 bases, with 24 bases between. The CDR3 spans 17 residues. CDR1 is GTSNPN and CDR2 is SVGIG in the germline V gene (reference sequence). CDR3 loop: CAWTGGRVSRGDQPQHF. The CDR3 region has the DNA TGTGCCTGGACCGGAGGGAGGGTCTCCCGGGGGGATCAGCCCCAGCATTTT.

This clone was seen only a few times. The V call is TRBV6-4, the J call TRBJ2-3; possibly TRBD1 for D (6 bases). The germline gives CDR1 MRHNA, CDR2 SNTAGT. This CDR3 region has 14 residues. Between the trimmed V and J ends, which lost 3 bases and 6 bases, there was a span of 13 bases. The DNA for the CDR3 is TGTGCCAGCAGTGAGCAACAGGGATCTGATACGCAGTATTTT. Translated: CASSEQQGSDTQYF.

This chain uses TRBV11-2 with TRBJ2-5, with 8 bases fitting TRBD1. Germline CDR1 reads SGHAT; CDR2 reads FQNNGV. V shed 5 bases, J shed 5 bases, and the junction held 10 bases outside the gene matches. The CDR3 is 15 amino acids. DNA of the CDR3: TGTGCCAGCAGCACAGTCACAGGGGGTGCGGAGACCCAGTACTTC. Its translation: CASSTVTGGAETQYF.

This clone has more than one count but fewer than ten. V usage is TRBV5-1 and J usage is TRBJ2-5; D is unresolved. Trimming pared 0 bases from V and 0 bases from J, leaving 9 bases between. The CDR3 covers 15 residues. Germline V gives CDR1 SGHRS, CDR2 YFSETQ. The CDR3 DNA is TGCGCCAGCAGCTTGGAAGAGATATACCAAGAGACCCAGTACTTC. Translation: CASSLEEIYQETQYF. Full variable domain (remainder filled in from reference TRBV5-1 and TRBJ2-5): KAGVTQTPRYLIKTRGQQVTLSCSPISGHRSVSWYQQTPGQGLQFLFEYFSETQRNKGNFPGRFSGRQFSNSRSEMNVSTLELGDSALYLCASSLEEIYQETQYFGPGTRLLVL.

This clone was seen more than once but under ten times. J is TRBJ2-3 and V is TRBV30, with D maybe TRBD2 (5 bases). Germline lookup yields CDR1 GTSNPN and CDR2 SVGIG (reference sequence). The CDR3 sequence is 14 residues long. V gave up 2 bases and J gave up 1 base, with 10 bases separating them. Here the CDR3 DNA reads TGTGCCTGGAGTCAGGACTTGGGCACAGATACGCAGTATTTT. Translation gives CAWSQDLGTDTQYF.

V gene TRBV27 combines with J gene TRBJ1-2; TRBD1 agrees at 12 bases. The CDR3 is 15 residues long. From germline, CDR1 is MNHEY and CDR2 SMNVEV (reference sequence). J gave up 7 bases and V 5 bases, and 8 bases lay outside the gene matches. This chain's CDR3 is CASSPPGQGAGGYTF. CDR3 DNA sequence: TGTGCCAGCAGTCCGCCGGGACAGGGGGCCGGTGGCTACACCTTC.

This clone was observed a handful of times. V and J are TRBV2 and TRBJ2-3, with D uncertain. Trimming shortened V by 1 base and J by 0 bases, and 5 bases separated the two germline ends. Germline CDR1 is SNHLY and CDR2 is FYNNEI. The CDR3 loop spans 14 amino acids. The CDR3 sequence: CASSEDSSTDTQYF. The CDR3 nucleotides are TGTGCCAGCAGTGAAGACAGCAGCACAGATACGCAGTATTTT. The entire variable domain, with the rest obtained from reference TRBV2 and TRBJ2-3, is as follows: EPEVTQTPSHQVTQMGQEVILRCVPISNHLYFYWYRQILGQKVEFLVSFYNNEISEKSEIFDDQFSVERPDGSNFTLKIRSTKLEDSAMYFCASSEDSSTDTQYFGPGTRLTVL.

In DNA form, the CDR3 reads TGCGCCAGCAGCCACGGGACAGGGGACTATGGCTACACCTTC. It yields the protein CASSHGTGDYGYTF. This chain uses TRBV4-3 with TRBJ1-2, with 10 positions matching TRBD1. Germline values: CDR1 LGHNA, CDR2 YSLEER. The CDR3 consists of 14 residues. V shed 3 bases and J 3 bases; nucleotides not matched to a gene: 1.

This chain uses TRBV9 with TRBJ2-5; D perhaps matches TRBD1 (6 bases). The CDR3 loop spans 14 amino acids. Germline CDR1 and CDR2: SGDLS and YYNGEE. V dropped 2 bases and J dropped 4 bases, with 12 bases sitting between them. The CDR3 loop reads CASSVGQGSETQYF. The CDR3 coding sequence is TGTGCCAGCAGCGTCGGCCAGGGGTCAGAGACCCAGTACTTC.

V usage is TRBV6-5 and J usage is TRBJ1-5; D perhaps matches TRBD1 (5 bases). V lost 10 bases to trimming and J lost 3 bases, with 13 bases between them. This CDR3 contains 13 residues. Germline CDR1 MNHEY, CDR2 SVGAGI. The CDR3 here is CAIGKGANQPQHF. In DNA, the CDR3 is TGTGCCATCGGAAAAGGGGCCAATCAGCCCCAGCATTTT.

The chain has TRBV28 and TRBJ1-6, with D perhaps TRBD1 (6 bases). The V end was cut by 2 bases, the J end by 10 bases, with 12 bases between. Germline CDR1 is MDHEN and CDR2 is SYDVKM. The CDR3 spans 14 residues. The CDR3 reads CASSLVRDNSPLHF. DNA of the CDR3: TGTGCCAGCAGTTTAGTCAGGGACAACTCACCCCTCCACTTT.

This clone was picked up a small number of times. The J gene is TRBJ2-5, the V gene TRBV5-4; weak D call: TRBD1 (6 bases). The V end was cut by 1 base, the J end by 2 bases, with 12 bases between. The CDR3 has 15 residues. Germline assignment: CDR1 SGHNT and CDR2 YYREEE (reference sequence). As DNA, the CDR3 is TGTGCCAGCAGCTTGATGAAGACAGGACAAGAGACCCAGTACTTC. It translates to CASSLMKTGQETQYF.

This clone was seen only a few times. The chain employs TRBV5-4 and TRBJ2-3; 9 bases agree with TRBD1. CDR1 is SGHNT, CDR2 YYREEE, per germline (reference sequence). V was pared by 0 bases and J by 5 bases, with 7 bases of the junction left unmatched. This CDR3 comprises 16 residues. The CDR3: CASSLARTGVGDTQYF. The CDR3 DNA sequence: TGTGCCAGCAGCTTGGCCAGGACAGGGGTTGGAGATACGCAGTATTTT.

This clone was found a few times. The chain recombines TRBV6-4 with TRBJ2-1; 7 bases match TRBD1. Germline-derived CDR1 and CDR2 are MRHNA and SNTAGT. The CDR3 consists of 13 residues. J gave up 2 bases and V 6 bases, and 1 base lay outside the gene matches. The CDR3 here is CASSGTAYNEQFF. The DNA for the CDR3 is TGTGCCAGCAGCGGGACAGCCTACAATGAGCAGTTCTTC.

V usage is TRBV28 and J usage is TRBJ2-5; D perhaps matches TRBD1 (6 bases). Germline-derived CDR1 and CDR2 are MDHEN and SYDVKM. The CDR3 is 14 amino acids. Deletions cut 0 bases from V and 3 bases from J, with 8 bases between. CDR3 DNA: TGTGCCAGCAGTTTATGGGCAGGGGAAGAGACCCAGTACTTC. Protein: CASSLWAGEETQYF.

This clone was found a few times. The chain carries TRBV4-2 and TRBJ1-4; D gene uncertain. CDR3 size: 15 residues. Germline lookup yields CDR1 LGHNA and CDR2 YNFKEQ. Trimming shortened V by 5 bases and J by 7 bases, and 17 bases separated the two germline ends. The CDR3 is CASSGKASAAEKLFF. Written as DNA, the CDR3 is TGTGCCAGCAGCGGCAAAGCGTCGGCAGCTGAAAAACTGTTTTTT.

This clone was counted a few times. CDR3 loop: CASSPVNPGIRYNEQFF. The CDR3 DNA reads TGTGCCAGCTCACCAGTGAACCCCGGGATCCGATACAATGAGCAGTTCTTC. The rearrangement links TRBV18 to TRBJ2-1; maybe TRBD2 (5 bases). CDR3 length: 17 amino acids. The V gene lost 2 bases and the J gene lost 4 bases, with 18 bases spanning the gap. CDR1 and CDR2 from the germline V gene are KGHSH and LQKENI.

This clone was found a few times. J is TRBJ1-1 and V is TRBV29-1; no clear D. V dropped 5 bases and J dropped 0 bases, with 7 bases sitting between them. Germline values: CDR1 SQVTM, CDR2 ANQGSEA. This CDR3 has 12 residues. CDR3 sequence reads: CSVRTVNTEAFF. CDR3 sequence (DNA): TGCAGCGTTAGGACTGTGAACACTGAAGCTTTCTTT.

This rearrangement joins TRBV10-3 to TRBJ2-3; 14 positions agree with TRBD2. Germline loops: CDR1 ENHRY, CDR2 SYGVKD. The CDR3 runs 15 residues. J lost 1 base, V lost 10 bases, and 4 bases had no gene match. CDR3 loop: CATAGLAGGTDTQYF. The CDR3, as DNA: TGTGCCACCGCGGGACTAGCGGGAGGCACAGATACGCAGTATTTT.

V and J are TRBV18 and TRBJ1-4, with D unresolved. The germline gives CDR1 KGHSH, CDR2 LQKENI. The V gene lost 3 bases and the J gene lost 3 bases, with 8 bases spanning the gap. This CDR3 is 14 amino acids long. CDR3 sequence: CASSPNRANEKLFF. The CDR3, as DNA: TGTGCCAGCTCACCCAATCGGGCTAATGAAAAACTGTTTTTT.

The CDR3 spells CASSWSGGPYEQYF. The CDR3 nucleotides are TGTGCCAGCAGCTGGAGCGGGGGGCCTTATGAGCAGTACTTC. The chain carries TRBV7-2 and TRBJ2-7, with 9 bases aligning to TRBD2. Germline V gene sequence: CDR1 SGHTA, CDR2 FQGNSA. CDR3 size: 14 residues. The trim removed 4 bases at V and 7 bases at J, leaving 8 bases unmatched.

The V gene is TRBV7-2, the J gene TRBJ2-7, with a tentative D call TRBD2 (5 bases). Trimming stripped 7 bases from V and 2 bases from J, with 27 bases between. This CDR3 contains 18 residues. Germline values: CDR1 SGHTA, CDR2 FQGNSA. The CDR3 loop is CASTPMAGPRVIPYEQYF. As DNA, the CDR3 is TGTGCCAGCACCCCCATGGCGGGCCCAAGGGTTATACCCTACGAGCAGTACTTC.

The V gene is TRBV9, the J gene TRBJ2-7; the D gene is possibly TRBD1 (6 bases). V lost 4 bases, J lost 2 bases, and 19 bases lay in between. CDR3 length: 16 residues. The germline gives CDR1 SGDLS, CDR2 YYNGEE. CDR3 DNA: TGTGCCAGCAGCCCTAAAATGGCAGGGGCCCCCTACGAGCAGTACTTC. Translating it yields CASSPKMAGAPYEQYF.

V gene TRBV5-1 combines with J gene TRBJ2-5; TRBD1 might be the D (6 bases). Trimming took 0 bases from V and 3 from J, leaving 12 bases between them. CDR1 and CDR2 from the germline V gene are SGHRS and YFSETQ. The CDR3 has 15 amino acids. The CDR3 reads CASSLAGDTEETQYF. In DNA form, the CDR3 reads TGCGCCAGCAGCTTGGCCGGGGACACCGAAGAGACCCAGTACTTC.